These T cell receptor beta chains were read from a single sample in a study of T cells in localized non-small cell lung cancer. TCRdb's table, derived via immunoSEQ multiplex PCR, lists solely in-frame clones and lacks some. There are about 29,000 clones in the sample; approximately 86% occur only once, and nearly 7% lies in the top ten. The sequencing here drew on peripheral blood, taken before any cancer treatment. The receptor source for this set is a male donor aged 60 or older with stage I lung adenocarcinoma. CDR3s include the opening cysteine and the closing phenylalanine or tryptophan. The D gene is left open where the match is weak. Rows give clone size only sometimes, using once, few, many, or a class for an expanded clone.

CDR3 protein	CDR3 DNA	clone size	V gene	D gene	J gene
CASSLQGWELFF	TGTGCCAGCAGCCTACAGGGTTGGGAGCTGTTTTTT	-	TRBV28	-	TRBJ2-2
CASSLVRGRFDTQYF	TGTGCCAGCAGCTTAGTTAGGGGGCGCTTCGATACGCAGTATTTT	-	TRBV7-9	TRBD1	TRBJ2-3
CASRRDSAEPQHF	TGTGCCAGCAGGAGGGATTCGGCGGAGCCCCAGCATTTT	-	TRBV6-5	-	TRBJ1-5
CASSQGPNEQFF	TGCGCCAGCAGCCAAGGCCCCAATGAGCAGTTCTTC	-	TRBV4-1	-	TRBJ2-1
CATSVGGAMETQYF	TGTGCCACCAGCGTCGGGGGGGCCATGGAGACCCAGTACTTC	-	TRBV15	TRBD2	TRBJ2-5
CASSPPNAGDTEAFF	TGTGCCAGCTCACCCCCTAACGCAGGGGACACTGAAGCTTTCTTT	-	TRBV18	-	TRBJ1-1
CASRTNQPQHF	TGTGCCAGCAGAACGAATCAGCCCCAGCATTTT	-	TRBV21-1	-	TRBJ1-5
CDSRANYGYTF	TGCGACAGTCGAGCCAACTATGGCTACACCTTC	-	TRBV5-1	-	TRBJ1-2
CAWSGWEGGSEAFF	TGTGCCTGGAGTGGGTGGGAGGGAGGTTCTGAAGCTTTCTTT	once	TRBV30	-	TRBJ1-1
CASSESLEVMGLNYGYTF	TGTGCCAGCAGTGAAAGTTTAGAGGTCATGGGGTTGAACTATGGCTACACCTTC	-	TRBV2	-	TRBJ1-2
CASTAGGSGKPQHF	TGTGCCAGCACAGCGGGGGGGTCTGGGAAGCCCCAGCATTTT	-	TRBV28	-	TRBJ1-5
CAILSGGYNSPLHF	TGTGCCATATTATCAGGGGGCTATAATTCACCCCTCCACTTT	medium-sized	TRBV6-5	TRBD1	TRBJ1-6
CASSLDLRESHSEQFF	TGTGCCAGCAGCTTGGACCTGCGGGAAAGCCACAGTGAGCAGTTCTTC	-	TRBV5-8	-	TRBJ2-1
CASTRRRGETQYF	TGTGCCAGTACCAGGAGGCGCGGAGAGACCCAGTACTTC	-	TRBV19	-	TRBJ2-5
CASNGGTASSYEQYF	TGTGCCAGCAATGGAGGGACAGCTAGCTCCTACGAGCAGTACTTC	-	TRBV6-1	-	TRBJ2-7
CASSYAGTNEKLFF	TGTGCCAGCAGTTACGCGGGGACTAATGAAAAACTGTTTTTT	-	TRBV6-6	-	TRBJ1-4
CSVDEGQGGVSYEQYF	TGCAGCGTTGACGAGGGACAGGGAGGCGTCTCCTACGAGCAGTACTTC	-	TRBV29-1	TRBD1	TRBJ2-7
CASSQDPRADRNTEAFF	TGTGCCAGCAGCCAAGATCCACGGGCAGACAGGAACACTGAAGCTTTCTTT	-	TRBV14	-	TRBJ1-1
CASSPTGWGGQEKLFF	TGTGCCAGCAGTCCCACAGGGTGGGGGGGGCAGGAAAAACTGTTTTTT	-	TRBV28	-	TRBJ1-4